A selection of T cell receptor beta chains follows, all from one sample in a study of T-cell reconstitution after alpha-beta-depleted transplantation in children. One entry per CDR3 protein results from TCRdb running MiXCR on the PCR reads. The sample has fewer than 250,000 distinct CDR3 sequences, under 9.5% seen once. Source: PBMCs, mostly from graft donor cells, taken 180 days after TCRalphabeta/CD19-depleted stem cell transplant. The origin of the receptors is a male patient younger than 18 who had a stem cell transplant for acute lymphoblastic leukemia, so the T cells may come from the graft donor. Both conserved end residues are part of each CDR3. Each record gives: clone size, J gene, V gene, D gene, CDR3 DNA, CDR3 protein. A D gene is named only where the DNA matches it firmly. The size entry is marked missing in some rows and otherwise reads once, few, many or a size class.

clone size: many; J gene: TRBJ2-7; V gene: TRBV15; D gene: TRBD2; CDR3 DNA: TGTGCCACCAGCAGCCCCGATCGCGGTAGCGGGGGCCCCTACTCCTACGAGCAGTACTTC; CDR3 protein: CATSSPDRGSGGPYSYEQYF
clone size: many; J gene: TRBJ2-4; V gene: TRBV4-1; D gene: TRBD1; CDR3 DNA: TGCGCCAGCAGCCACTCTCGGACAGGAAAAAACATTCAGTACTTC; CDR3 protein: CASSHSRTGKNIQYF
clone size: many; J gene: TRBJ2-3; V gene: TRBV20-1; D gene: -; CDR3 DNA: TGCAGTGCTAGAGGGGAGAACACAGATACGCAGTATTTT; CDR3 protein: CSARGENTDTQYF
clone size: many; J gene: TRBJ1-2; V gene: TRBV6-1; D gene: -; CDR3 DNA: TGTGCCAGCAGTGAATACGGGACTTCGGACTATGGCTACACCTTC; CDR3 protein: CASSEYGTSDYGYTF
clone size: many; J gene: TRBJ2-3; V gene: TRBV5-6; D gene: -; CDR3 DNA: TGTGCCAGCAGCTTGCCTAGCTCAGATACGCAGTATTTT; CDR3 protein: CASSLPSSDTQYF
clone size: many; J gene: TRBJ1-1; V gene: TRBV29-1; D gene: TRBD1; CDR3 DNA: TGCAGCGTTGAAGATGGTAAGGGACAGGGGGCCCAAGCGTATAAAGCTTTCTTT; CDR3 protein: CSVEDGKGQGAQAYKAFF
clone size: many; J gene: TRBJ1-2; V gene: TRBV5-1; D gene: -; CDR3 DNA: TGCGCCAGCAGCTTGGGGGTCCACGGCTACACCTTC; CDR3 protein: CASSLGVHGYTF
clone size: many; J gene: TRBJ2-2; V gene: TRBV12-3/TRBV12-4; D gene: TRBD2; CDR3 DNA: TGTGCCAGCACTCCCGGGACTAGCGGGAGCTTCACCGGGGAGCTGTTTTTT; CDR3 protein: CASTPGTSGSFTGELFF
clone size: many; J gene: TRBJ1-1; V gene: TRBV6-5; D gene: TRBD1; CDR3 DNA: TGTGCCAGCAGTTACTCTCGTTCGACAGGGATTGAAGCTTTCTTT; CDR3 protein: CASSYSRSTGIEAFF
clone size: few; J gene: TRBJ2-2; V gene: TRBV5-1; D gene: -; CDR3 DNA: TGCGCCAGCAGCTTAGCCAGAGGACCCGGGGAGCTGTTTTTT; CDR3 protein: CASSLARGPGELFF
clone size: many; J gene: TRBJ1-1; V gene: TRBV5-1; D gene: -; CDR3 DNA: TGCGCCAGCAGCTTTCCCGGGACGGCGAACACTGAAGCTTTCTTT; CDR3 protein: CASSFPGTANTEAFF
clone size: many; J gene: TRBJ1-2; V gene: TRBV7-7; D gene: TRBD1; CDR3 DNA: TGTGCTAGCAGCTTAGTCGCGGACAGGGAAGAAGGCTACACCTTC; CDR3 protein: CASSLVADREEGYTF
clone size: many; J gene: TRBJ2-5; V gene: TRBV4-2; D gene: -; CDR3 DNA: TGTGCCAGCAGCCAAGTCCAGGACACCCAGTACTTC; CDR3 protein: CASSQVQDTQYF
clone size: many; J gene: TRBJ2-2; V gene: TRBV4-2; D gene: -; CDR3 DNA: TGTGCCAGCAGCCAATATACAGGGATCGGGGAGCTGTTTTTT; CDR3 protein: CASSQYTGIGELFF
clone size: many; J gene: TRBJ2-3; V gene: TRBV6-4; D gene: TRBD2; CDR3 DNA: TGTGCCAGCATCGCCGGACTAGCCCCAGATACGCAGTATTTT; CDR3 protein: CASIAGLAPDTQYF
clone size: many; J gene: TRBJ2-7; V gene: TRBV7-9; D gene: TRBD1; CDR3 DNA: TGTGCCAGCAGCTTACCCTCGGGACAGCGTCCCTACGAGCAGTACTTC; CDR3 protein: CASSLPSGQRPYEQYF
clone size: many; J gene: TRBJ2-1; V gene: TRBV3-1; D gene: TRBD2; CDR3 DNA: TGTGCCAGCAGCCCGACTAGCGGGAGTGGGCGTGAGCAGTTCTTC; CDR3 protein: CASSPTSGSGREQFF
clone size: -; J gene: TRBJ2-3; V gene: TRBV23-1; D gene: TRBD1; CDR3 DNA: TGCGCCAGCAGTCAATCGGTAAACGACAGGGCCCCAGATACGCAGTATTTT; CDR3 protein: CASSQSVNDRAPDTQYF
clone size: many; J gene: TRBJ1-2; V gene: TRBV7-2; D gene: -; CDR3 DNA: TGTGCCAGCAGCTTACACAAGCCGAACTATGGCTACACCTTC; CDR3 protein: CASSLHKPNYGYTF
clone size: -; J gene: TRBJ2-3; V gene: TRBV5-4; D gene: -; CDR3 DNA: TGTGCCAGCAGCTCACTAGAAGCAGATACGCAGTATTTT; CDR3 protein: CASSSLEADTQYF
clone size: many; J gene: TRBJ2-3; V gene: TRBV20-1; D gene: -; CDR3 DNA: TGCAGTGCTAGAGGGCGTGGAGGAGATACGCAGTATTTT; CDR3 protein: CSARGRGGDTQYF
clone size: -; J gene: TRBJ2-7; V gene: TRBV6-2/TRBV6-3; D gene: -; CDR3 DNA: TGTGCCAGCAGTTACCAGGGGAGGTCCTACGAGCAGTACTTC; CDR3 protein: CASSYQGRSYEQYF
clone size: many; J gene: TRBJ1-3; V gene: TRBV12-3/TRBV12-4; D gene: TRBD1; CDR3 DNA: TGTGCCAGCAGGCTTGGGGACAGGTGGGGAAACACCATATATTTT; CDR3 protein: CASRLGDRWGNTIYF
clone size: -; J gene: TRBJ2-7; V gene: TRBV19; D gene: -; CDR3 DNA: TGTGCCAGTAGTTCTCGGACCCGCTACGAGCAGTACTTC; CDR3 protein: CASSSRTRYEQYF
clone size: many; J gene: TRBJ2-5; V gene: TRBV19; D gene: TRBD1; CDR3 DNA: TGTGCCAGTAGTAGGGACAGGGAGGCGACCCAGTACTTC; CDR3 protein: CASSRDREATQYF
clone size: many; J gene: TRBJ2-4; V gene: TRBV7-9; D gene: -; CDR3 DNA: TGTGCCAGCAGCCACAGGACAGTAACTTCCAAAAACATTCAGTACTTC; CDR3 protein: CASSHRTVTSKNIQYF
clone size: many; J gene: TRBJ1-2; V gene: TRBV5-1; D gene: TRBD1; CDR3 DNA: TGCGCCAGCAGCCCTAACAGGGGAGGGAATGGCTACACCTTC; CDR3 protein: CASSPNRGGNGYTF
clone size: many; J gene: TRBJ1-1; V gene: TRBV5-1; D gene: -; CDR3 DNA: TGCGCCAGCAGCCAAAACACGGGGGGCACTGAAGCTTTCTTT; CDR3 protein: CASSQNTGGTEAFF
clone size: many; J gene: TRBJ2-3; V gene: TRBV5-1; D gene: TRBD2; CDR3 DNA: TGCGCCAGCAGCTCGGGACTAGCGGGAATAGTGACGCAGTATTTT; CDR3 protein: CASSSGLAGIVTQYF
clone size: many; J gene: TRBJ2-7; V gene: TRBV5-6; D gene: TRBD2; CDR3 DNA: TGTGCCAGCAGTGGACTAGCGGTTTCCTACGAGCAGTACTTC; CDR3 protein: CASSGLAVSYEQYF
clone size: many; J gene: TRBJ2-2; V gene: TRBV6-5; D gene: TRBD2; CDR3 DNA: TGTGCCAGCAGTTACTCCCACCTTTTAAGCGGGGCCACCGGGGAGCTGTTTTTT; CDR3 protein: CASSYSHLLSGATGELFF
clone size: many; J gene: TRBJ2-5; V gene: TRBV20-1; D gene: -; CDR3 DNA: TGCAGTGCGGGTGTGGGGCTAGCGACGGAGACCCAGTACTTC; CDR3 protein: CSAGVGLATETQYF
clone size: many; J gene: TRBJ1-3; V gene: TRBV20-1; D gene: -; CDR3 DNA: TGCAGTGCTAGAGGGCCGGGGCACTCTGGAAACACCATATATTTT; CDR3 protein: CSARGPGHSGNTIYF
clone size: many; J gene: TRBJ1-4; V gene: TRBV4-2; D gene: -; CDR3 DNA: TGTGCCAGCAGCCAGGGGAGGGGTGGCGAAAAACTGTTTTTT; CDR3 protein: CASSQGRGGEKLFF
clone size: many; J gene: TRBJ2-1; V gene: TRBV9; D gene: -; CDR3 DNA: TGTGCCAGCAGCGTAGCAGGGCTGGGGACCAACAATGAGCAGTTCTTC; CDR3 protein: CASSVAGLGTNNEQFF